This T cell receptor (beta chain) was retrieved from a study of CD8+ T cells in alopecia areata. The count of this clone is one. Per the germline V gene, CDR1 is LNHDA and CDR2 is SQIVND (reference sequence). With 1 base removed from V and 4 bases from J, the gap between germline ends came to 8 bases. The CDR3 extends over 14 amino acids. As the sequencing template, cDNA was produced by extracting RNA and reverse transcribing it. Method: immunoSEQ multiplex PCR; TCRdb's copy keeps in-frame clones and lacks some. In the table there are 150,000 or so clones, more than 75% of which are singletons. The sequence was obtained from a human donor with alopecia areata. The chain links TRBV19 to TRBJ2-1, with D maybe TRBD1 (5 bases). The sequencing used CD8+ T cells sorted from blood, collected at week 0. CDR3: CASSIAAGYNEQFF. Here the CDR3 DNA reads TGTGCCAGTAGTATAGCGGCAGGGTACAATGAGCAGTTCTTC.